This TCR beta chain was recovered during a study of cytomegalovirus exposure and HLA in healthy donors. The wider study: Most genotyped donors, approximately 81% of 300 to 400, had Caucasian-associated genetic ancestry.

This CDR3 has 15 amino acids. Per the germline V gene, CDR1 is ENHRY and CDR2 is SYGVKD. Trimming removed 0 bases at V and 3 bases at J, with 11 bases between. On this clone: Its cognate antigen is unknown.

13 Jbeta primers and 60 Vbeta primers were used for the PCR. Assay used: immunoSEQ multiplex PCR; TCRdb lists only in-frame clones, some missing. The sample yields 100,000 to 150,000 clones, of which the top ten take up approximately 1.6%. Study-wide findings and caveats: With later analysis, a missense DCLRE1C variant became linked to TCR beta V- and J-gene trimming. A later analysis reportedly identified an Asian-associated ancestry cluster as carrying fewer N-insertions than the approximately 670-donor mean. In a later analysis, specific HLA alleles were associated with 15,000 to 20,000 TCR beta sequences at a 0.05 false discovery rate.

Sequencing was carried out using PBMCs. This sequence was found in a woman in her forties in good health and CMV-seropositive. The V gene is TRBV10-3, the J gene TRBJ2-5, with D perhaps TRBD2 (6 bases). The CDR3 DNA reads TGTGCCATCAGTGAGTCTTCAGCGGGCGAAGAGACCCAGTACTTC. It translates to CAISESSAGEETQYF.